This T cell receptor (beta chain) stems from a study of radiation and T cells in renal cell carcinoma. Only in-frame clones appear in the TCRdb table, and some are missing; sequencing was by immunoSEQ multiplex PCR. The sample lists 20,000 or so clones; more than 40% were seen once. Points from the study as a whole: Compared with controls, irradiated tumors had more, larger dominant CDR3 motifs.

CDR3 length: 14 residues. V was shortened by 4 bases and J by 4 bases, with 13 bases between the two germline ends. Germline V CDR1 and CDR2: MNHEY, SVGAGI. Remarks on this clone: What it binds is unknown.

The treatment denotes: 15 Gy SBRT to primary tumor, nephrectomy 4 weeks later. This specimen consisted of tumor tissue, obtained from a patient whose treatment included radiotherapy and nephrectomy. The gene calls are TRBV6-5 and TRBJ1-1; D not certain. This TCR came from a woman between 45 and 60 years old with renal cell carcinoma. CDR3 in DNA: TGTGCCAGCAGTTTACTGGGGATTGGCACTGAAGCTTTCTTT. It specifies CASSLLGIGTEAFF.